This entry concerns a single TCR beta chain. Its antigen is unknown. These data come from a study of neoadjuvant nivolumab and ipilimumab in lung cancer. Looking at the study overall: The combination arm added day-1 ipilimumab 1 mg/kg to nivolumab 3 mg/kg on days 1, 15, 29.

The protocol was immunoSEQ multiplex PCR, while the TCRdb copy is restricted to in-frame clones and leaves out a portion. The profile shows 40,000 to 55,000 clones, around 88% of them singletons. This CDR3 contains 17 residues. Per germline, CDR1 SGHVS and CDR2 FNYEAQ. J was trimmed by 5 bases and V by 4 bases; bases with no gene match: 9. Regarding the study as a whole: Only two of four nivolumab-treated tumors gained richness and clonality by surgery.

The V and J genes are TRBV7-6 and TRBJ2-1; 12 bases agree with TRBD2. This receptor was taken from an adult with non-small cell lung cancer. Some clones in this sample may be carry-over from other donors' samples. Here the sequenced sample was blood, taken before neoadjuvant nivolumab, alone or with ipilimumab. CDR3 loop: CASSSRTSGIVNNEQFF. The DNA of the CDR3 is TGTGCCAGCAGCTCCAGGACTAGCGGGATAGTGAACAATGAGCAGTTCTTC.